Below, one TCR beta chain is given with its context. The data were obtained in a study of cytomegalovirus exposure and HLA in healthy donors. PCR was performed using 60 Vbeta and 13 Jbeta primers. Produced via immunoSEQ multiplex PCR; TCRdb's table is partial and in-frame only. The table records under 200,000 clones, 86% of them present only once. The sequenced sample consisted of PBMCs. The source is a woman under 30 in good health and CMV-seronegative.

The CDR3 DNA follows: TGCGCCAGCAGCTGGGGAGTGGATACGCAGTATTTT. Translating gives CASSWGVDTQYF. The chain employs TRBV5-1 and TRBJ2-3; perhaps TRBD2 as D (5 bases). This CDR3 is 12 amino acids long. The germline V gene encodes CDR1 SGHRS and CDR2 YFSETQ. Trimming took off 3 bases at V and 6 bases at J, with 8 bases between the two ends.